This TCR beta chain was identified in a study of CD8 T cells in ankylosing spondylitis. General observations from the study: Disease-linked clones proved CD8+ and comparatively uncommon in peripheral blood. Ankylosing spondylitis blood appeared to carry a characteristic TCR beta motif of roughly 8 highly homologous variants. Significantly higher representation of disease-linked clones was reported for matched ankylosing spondylitis synovial fluid. Several of the motif variants were reported before in synovial fluid and blood from reactive arthritis.

In making TCR beta libraries, quantitative 5'-RACE with molecular barcodes was used. TCRdb reanalysed the 5' RACE reads using MiXCR and keeps one entry per CDR3 protein. The top ten clones hold approximately 4% of a sample with about 510,000 distinct CDR3 sequences, about 5% of them seen once. The germline V gene has CDR1 SGHRS and CDR2 YFSETQ. This CDR3 spans 16 amino acids. V shed 4 bases and J shed 10 bases, with 24 bases lying between them. Notes on this clonotype: The target antigen is unknown.

Sequencing input: blood, either unsorted or a sorted T cell fraction (not recorded which). The chain recombines TRBV5-1 with TRBJ2-1, with TRBD2 as a possible D gene (6 bases). The receptor comes from a male donor with ankylosing spondylitis. The CDR3 bases are TGCGCCAGCAGCCCCGCCGGGATTAGCGGTCTGATGGAGCAGTTCTTC. Its protein product is CASSPAGISGLMEQFF.